This T cell receptor (beta chain) came from a study of OX40 agonist ivuxolimab in advanced cancers. About the study as a whole: The costimulatory receptor OX40 (CD134) was targeted by ivuxolimab, a fully human IgG2 agonistic monoclonal antibody. Intravenous ivuxolimab was administered to patients every 2 weeks at six dose levels: 0.01, 0.1, 0.3, 1.5, 3 and 10 mg/kg. Of the approximately 50 dose-escalation patients, hepatocellular carcinoma was present in about 20, melanoma in around 15, renal cell carcinoma in 9 and head and neck cancer in 9. A male proportion of roughly 80% and a mean age of about 60 years, ranging from 23 to 79, were recorded for the dose-escalation cohort. Patients were allowed to have had prior anti-PD-1, anti-PD-L1 or anti-CTLA-4 therapy, and 40% to 45% of the dose-escalation patients had previously received checkpoint inhibitors. Partial responses occurred in three dose-escalation patients, of whom one had hepatocellular carcinoma and two had cutaneous melanoma. The purpose of peripheral TCRbeta sequencing was to test whether ivuxolimab changed TCR sequence diversity and led to clonal T-cell expansion. The paper describes the monotherapy dose-escalation part (N = 52 patients) of the phase I trial of ivuxolimab.

For this clone: No antigen is known for it. Per-base qualities were not stored, and no clone one base away is much larger.

The trial excluded patients who had a history of autoimmune disease or who were on systemic immunosuppression. Peripheral blood for TCR sequencing was collected from all dose cohorts at baseline, on cycle 4 day 1, and on cycle 7 day 1. The samples were taken from a phase I, first-in-human, multicenter, open-label dose-escalation trial of ivuxolimab. The trial enrolled adults with locally advanced or metastatic head and neck squamous cell, hepatocellular, melanoma or renal cell carcinoma. Before TCR sequencing, CD4+ T cells and CD8+ T cells from peripheral blood were sorted into separate populations. Genomic DNA was isolated from the sorted cells so that the TCRbeta CDR3 region could be sequenced. The immunoSEQ Assay was used for sequencing of TCRbeta CDR3 regions. TCRdb re-hosts the immuneACCESS table, in-frame sequences only. Its copies lack some clones; in the studies checked, an unresolved V gene accounts for under half of them, and the cause for the rest is not known. The table for this sample lists 25,000 to 40,000 clones; over 80% of them were counted only once. Around 21% of the sample lies in the top ten.

V drops 2 bases and J drops 1 base, leaving 18 bases in between. From the cysteine through the phenylalanine, the CDR3 covers 17 amino acids. Only the CDR3 region is kept as DNA, spanning 51 bases read in frame from base 1. The germline V gene specifies SGDLS as CDR1 and YYNGEE as CDR2. What the research found in general, with its limitations: After ivuxolimab, more expanded clones were found on average in CD8+ T cells than in CD4+ T cells. Clonal expansion of both CD4+ and CD8+ blood T cells was observed from baseline to week 6 at doses 0.1 to 3.0 mg/kg. Low levels of normalized T-cell clonal expansion were also seen in some patients who did not respond. Which antigens the clonally expanded peripheral T cells were specific for was not determined. In partial responders in the 0.1-3.0 mg/kg groups, normalized peripheral clonal expansion was found to be among the lowest, especially among CD8+ T cells.

The receptor was derived from an adult with an advanced solid tumor such as melanoma, head and neck, liver or kidney cancer. Source: CD4+ or CD8+ T cells sorted from blood, taken in a trial of the OX40 agonist ivuxolimab. In this chain, TRBV9 is recombined with TRBJ1-1; D gene: possibly TRBD1, on 6 matching bases. The bases read TGTGCCAGCAGCGTTTATCAGTTAGGACAGCAGAACACTGAAGCTTTCTTT. This is translated as CASSVYQLGQQNTEAFF. With the portions outside the CDR3 filled from the reference TRBV9 and TRBJ1-1 genes, the complete variable region becomes DSGVTQTPKHLITATGQRVTLRCSPRSGDLSVYWYQQSLDQGLQFLIQYYNGEERAKGNILERFSAQQFPDLHSELNLSSLELGDSALYFCASSVYQLGQQNTEAFFGQGTRLTVV.